What follows are 23 T cell receptor beta chains derived from one specimen sequenced in a study of blood T cells in healthy people across ages. Alongside a J-beta primer mix, a sample-barcoded 5' primer served in a second PCR lasting roughly 7 to 11 cycles. TCRdb analysed the 5' RACE reads with MiXCR anew, one entry per CDR3 protein. The sample carries about 730,000 distinct CDR3 sequences, 35% to 45% recorded once. Source material: blood. The receptor set was obtained from an older woman in good health.

The rearrangement uses TRBV7-3 and TRBJ2-6, with D hard to call. V was trimmed by 5 bases and J by 0 bases, leaving 20 bases between them. Germline V gives CDR1 SGHTA, CDR2 FQGTGA. The CDR3 sequence is 19 residues long. Here the CDR3 reads CASSRPDITANSGANVLTF. DNA for the CDR3: TGTGCCAGCAGCCGCCCTGATATAACAGCGAACTCTGGGGCCAACGTCCTGACTTTC.

There are a few counts of this clonotype. The chain joins TRBV18 to TRBJ2-3; TRBD2 matches 8 bases. CDR1 is KGHSH and CDR2 is LQKENI in the germline V gene. This CDR3 comprises 16 residues. V was clipped by 4 bases and J by 1 base; unmatched bases: 7. This CDR3 reads CASSLMSGGGTDTQYF. CDR3 DNA sequence: TGTGCCAGCTCACTCATGTCCGGGGGGGGCACAGATACGCAGTATTTT.

This clonotype was seen a few times. V and J are TRBV20-1 and TRBJ2-4; the D gene is possibly TRBD1 (6 bases). The J call is in doubt because the DNA end fits TRBJ2-7 better. The CDR3 spans 13 residues. Per the germline V gene, CDR1 is DFQATT and CDR2 is SNEGSKA (reference sequence). In DNA, the CDR3 is TGCAGTGCTGTAGGTACAGGGCTCTACGAGCAGTACTTC. The encoded protein is CSAVGTGLYEQYF.

CDR3 sequence reads: CASSLGRDRGRVTEAFF. For the CDR3, the DNA is TGTGCCAGCAGCCTAGGAAGGGACAGGGGGCGGGTAACTGAAGCTTTCTTT. The gene calls are TRBV7-2 and TRBJ1-1, with TRBD1 matching over 12 bases. The CDR3 has 17 residues. Trimming took 5 bases from V and 5 from J; bases not matched to a gene: 12. Germline V gives CDR1 SGHTA, CDR2 FQGNSA.

This clonotype was counted at least ten times. This chain joins TRBV12-3 or TRBV12-4 and TRBJ2-7, with D possibly being TRBD1 (6 bases). CDR3 length: 15 residues. V was trimmed by 5 bases and J by 2 bases, leaving 16 bases between them. CDR3: CASSTTDSSTYEQYF. CDR3 coding DNA: TGTGCCAGCAGTACAACGGACAGCTCAACCTACGAGCAGTACTTC.

A note on this clonotype: This may be a read error: a much more frequent sequence differs by one nucleotide. The rearrangement uses TRBV29-1 and TRBJ2-3; possible D gene TRBD2, 6 bases. The CDR3 spans 13 residues. The germline CDR1 and CDR2 sequences are SQVTM and ANQGSEA. CDR3 amino acids: CSVHGGSGDTRYF. In DNA form, the CDR3 reads TGCAGCGTGCACGGAGGGTCCGGAGATACGCGGTATTTT.

This chain uses TRBV29-1 with TRBJ1-5; tentative D call: TRBD1 (5 bases). This CDR3 has 14 residues. The germline V and J ends were trimmed by 3 bases and 0 bases, with 9 bases remaining between them. CDR1 and CDR2 from the germline V gene are SQVTM and ANQGSEA. The CDR3 loop is CSVDGGGSNQPQHF. The DNA for the CDR3 is TGCAGCGTTGATGGGGGGGGTAGCAATCAGCCCCAGCATTTT.

The genes are TRBV29-1 and TRBJ2-1; D not certain. This CDR3 is 13 amino acids long. With 2 bases removed from V and 6 bases from J, the gap between germline ends came to 11 bases. The germline V gene has CDR1 SQVTM and CDR2 ANQGSEA. The CDR3, as DNA: TGCAGCGTTGAATTGGTAGAACTCAATGAGCAGTTCTTC. Translated, it gives CSVELVELNEQFF.

V and J are TRBV4-3 and TRBJ2-1; possible D gene TRBD2, 5 bases. The CDR3 extends over 16 amino acids. Trimming removed 2 bases at V and 0 bases at J, with 11 bases between. Germline CDR1 LGHNA, CDR2 YSLEER. The CDR3: CASSQSQGSSYNEQFF. CDR3 DNA: TGCGCCAGCAGCCAATCCCAAGGGAGCTCCTACAATGAGCAGTTCTTC.

This clonotype occurred a few times. The CDR3 region is CASRPRRASSYNEQFF. As DNA, the CDR3 is TGTGCCAGCAGACCACGGCGGGCCTCTTCCTACAATGAGCAGTTCTTC. The rearrangement uses TRBV6-6 and TRBJ2-1; perhaps TRBD2 as D (5 bases). Germline V gene sequence: CDR1 MNHNY, CDR2 SVGAGI (reference sequence). This CDR3 has 16 residues. V lost 6 bases to trimming and J lost 1 base, with 16 bases between them.

This rearrangement joins TRBV20-1 to TRBJ1-5; D is ambiguous. The V end lost 0 bases, the J end lost 0 bases, and 15 bases lay between the germline ends. Germline V lookup: CDR1 DFQATT, CDR2 SNEGSKA (reference sequence). This CDR3 contains 17 residues. In DNA, the CDR3 is TGCAGTGCTAGAGATTCGAAACAAACCGATAGCAATCAGCCCCAGCATTTT. It codes for CSARDSKQTDSNQPQHF.

This clonotype was seen more than once but under ten times. V and J are TRBV27 and TRBJ2-3; 10 bases agree with TRBD2. V trimming: 5 bases; J trimming: 5 bases; junction bases outside the gene matches: 10. CDR3 length: 16 residues. Germline assignment: CDR1 MNHEY and CDR2 SMNVEV (reference sequence). The CDR3 protein is CASSPRSGRAKDTQYF. The CDR3 region has the DNA TGTGCCAGCAGTCCCCGGAGCGGGAGGGCCAAAGATACGCAGTATTTT.

The genes are TRBV21-1 and TRBJ2-2; the table's D call, TRBD1, was not checked against the DNA. TRBV21-1 constitutes a pseudogene. The CDR3 covers 15 residues. This CDR3 is CASIYREANTGELFF. CDR3 nucleotides: TGTGCCAGCATCTACAGGGAGGCGAACACCGGGGAGCTGTTTTTT.

This chain connects TRBV4-2 to TRBJ2-1; D ambiguous. The CDR3 sequence is 15 residues long. Germline V gives CDR1 LGHNA, CDR2 YNFKEQ. Trimming stripped 5 bases from V and 5 bases from J, with 16 bases between. CDR3: CASSVQDSGNNEQFF. CDR3 in DNA: TGTGCCAGCAGCGTGCAGGATTCCGGTAACAATGAGCAGTTCTTC.

The CDR3 region has the DNA TGTGCCAGCAGTTGCGCACCGGGACAGGGGCAAGAGACCCAGTACTTC. Residues: CASSCAPGQGQETQYF. V usage is TRBV6-5 and J usage is TRBJ2-5, with TRBD1 matching 10 bases. The germline CDR1 and CDR2 sequences are MNHEY and SVGAGI. The J segment lost 2 bases and the V segment lost 4 bases, leaving 7 bases of the junction unmatched. CDR3 length: 16 amino acids.

The chain links TRBV7-2 to TRBJ2-7; perhaps TRBD1 as D (6 bases). The V end lost 4 bases, the J end lost 3 bases, and 13 bases lay between the germline ends. This CDR3 region has 14 residues. CDR1 and CDR2 from the germline V gene are SGHTA and FQGNSA. CDR3 region: CASSSTGQIYEQYF. CDR3 coding DNA: TGTGCCAGCAGCTCTACGGGACAAATCTACGAGCAGTACTTC.

The chain joins TRBV11-2 to TRBJ2-7; the D is unclear. Germline assignment: CDR1 SGHAT and CDR2 FQNNGV. Trimming pared 5 bases from V and 0 bases from J, leaving 8 bases between. CDR3 size: 13 residues. CDR3 sequence (DNA): TGTGCCAGCAGCGAACCCCTCTCCTACGAGCAGTACTTC. Protein sequence: CASSEPLSYEQYF.

This clonotype was counted ten times or more. V is TRBV6-6 and J is TRBJ2-7; TRBD1 matches 8 bases. The CDR3 is 13 amino acids. Trimming at V came to 7 bases and at J to 6 bases, leaving 8 bases not matched to a gene. Germline CDR1 is MNHNY and CDR2 is SVGAGI (reference sequence). The CDR3 here is CASTIIQGGEQYF. CDR3 bases: TGTGCCAGCACCATCATACAGGGGGGCGAGCAGTACTTC.

The chain links TRBV7-2 to TRBJ2-3; D unresolved. Trimming cost V 2 bases and J 1 base, with 10 bases left between them. Germline V gene sequence: CDR1 SGHTA, CDR2 FQGNSA. This CDR3 comprises 15 residues. The CDR3 bases are TGTGCCAGCAGCTTAACGGCAGTTCGCACAGATACGCAGTATTTT. It yields the protein CASSLTAVRTDTQYF.

The V call is TRBV5-6, the J call TRBJ2-1, with 9 bases lining up with TRBD2. The junction had 9 bases not matched to a gene; V was cut back by 2 bases and J by 9 bases. The V gene's germline CDR1 is SGHDT and CDR2 YYEEEE. This CDR3 spans 15 amino acids. CDR3 in DNA: TGTGCCAGCAGCTTATGGCTAGCGGGATTGGGTGAGCAGTTCTTC. It translates to CASSLWLAGLGEQFF. Full variable domain (rest looked up from reference TRBV5-6 and TRBJ2-1): DAGVTQSPTHLIKTRGQQVTLRCSPKSGHDTVSWYQQALGQGPQFIFQYYEEEERQRGNFPDRFSGHQFPNYSSELNVNALLLGDSALYLCASSLWLAGLGEQFFGPGTRLTVL.

Comment on this clonotype: This may be a read error, as it is one base from a much larger clone. The V call is TRBV24-1, the J call TRBJ2-3; 7 bases agree with TRBD2. The J segment lost 2 bases and the V segment lost 4 bases, leaving 5 bases of the junction unmatched. Germline CDR1 KGHDR, CDR2 SFDVKD. The CDR3 consists of 15 residues. The CDR3: CATSDRAGITDTQYF. CDR3 bases: TGTGCCACCAGTGACAGAGCGGGAATCACAGATACGCAGTATTTT.

CDR3 coding DNA: TGTGCCAGCAGCATTAACAGGGGCGGGAATCAGCCCCAGCATTTT. Its translation is CASSINRGGNQPQHF. The V gene is TRBV7-2, the J gene TRBJ1-5; TRBD1 aligns across 7 bases. The CDR3 spans 15 residues. Trimming removed 5 bases from V and 4 bases from J; junction bases left unmatched: 8. Germline-derived CDR1 and CDR2 are SGHTA and FQGNSA. The full variable domain, in which reference TRBV7-2 and TRBJ1-5 provide the parts outside the CDR3, is GAGVSQSPSNKVTEKGKDVELRCDPISGHTALYWYRQSLGQGLEFLIYFQGNSAPDKSGLPSDRFSAERTGGSVSTLTIQRTQQEDSAVYLCASSINRGGNQPQHFGDGTRLSIL.

The chain recombines TRBV7-9 with TRBJ2-7; 12 bases are a match to TRBD2. The CDR3 has 16 residues. The trim removed 5 bases at V and 6 bases at J, leaving 11 bases unmatched. Germline assignment: CDR1 SEHNR and CDR2 FQNEAQ (reference sequence). The CDR3 protein is CASSRGSGLAGLEQYF. CDR3 DNA sequence: TGTGCCAGCAGCCGGGGCAGCGGACTAGCGGGACTCGAGCAGTACTTC.